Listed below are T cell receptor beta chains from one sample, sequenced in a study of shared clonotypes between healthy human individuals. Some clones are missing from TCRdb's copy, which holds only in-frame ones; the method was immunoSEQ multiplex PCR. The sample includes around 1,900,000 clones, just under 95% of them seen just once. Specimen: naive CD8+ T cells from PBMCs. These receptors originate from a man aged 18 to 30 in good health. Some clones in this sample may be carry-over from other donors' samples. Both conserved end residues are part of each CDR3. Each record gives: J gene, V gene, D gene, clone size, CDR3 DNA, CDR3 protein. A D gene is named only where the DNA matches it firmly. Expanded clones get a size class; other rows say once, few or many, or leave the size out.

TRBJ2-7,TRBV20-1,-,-,TGCAGTGCTATCCAGGAGTACGAGCAGTACTTC,CSAIQEYEQYF
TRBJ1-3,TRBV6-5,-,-,TGTGCCAGCAGCCCCGATCCAAACGGGGGAAACACCATATATTTT,CASSPDPNGGNTIYF
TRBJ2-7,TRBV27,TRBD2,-,TGTGCCAGCAGTTTATCAGGTCTAGCGGGAGTCTACGAGCAGTACTTC,CASSLSGLAGVYEQYF
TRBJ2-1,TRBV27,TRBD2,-,TGTGCCAGCAGTACCAGGGGACTAGCGGGAGGGCCATACGGCAATGAGCAGTTCTTC,CASSTRGLAGGPYGNEQFF
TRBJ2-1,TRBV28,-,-,TGTGCCAGCAGCTCCGATACTAGTCAATTCGAGCAGTTCTTC,CASSSDTSQFEQFF
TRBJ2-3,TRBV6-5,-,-,TGTGCCAGCAGTGAGGGGGGCGGAACAGATACGCAGTATTTT,CASSEGGGTDTQYF
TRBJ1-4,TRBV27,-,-,TGTGCCAGCAGTTTATCGTACGGCCCCACAACTAATGAAAAACTGTTTTTT,CASSLSYGPTTNEKLFF
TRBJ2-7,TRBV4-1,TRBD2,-,TGCGCCAGCAGCCACAAAACAACTAGCGGAAAATACGAGCAGTACTTC,CASSHKTTSGKYEQYF
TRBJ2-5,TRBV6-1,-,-,TGTGCCAGCAGTGAAGATTGGACAGCGACAGAACAAGAGACCCAGTACTTC,CASSEDWTATEQETQYF
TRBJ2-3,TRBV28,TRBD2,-,TGTGCCAGCAGTTTTCTAGCGGGAGACACAGATACGCAGTATTTT,CASSFLAGDTDTQYF
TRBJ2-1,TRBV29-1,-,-,TGCAGCGTTGGGGGGAGGACCTACAATGAGCAGTTCTTC,CSVGGRTYNEQFF
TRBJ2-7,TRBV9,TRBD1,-,TGTGCCAGCAGCGCAGGACAGGGGAACGAGCAGTACTTC,CASSAGQGNEQYF
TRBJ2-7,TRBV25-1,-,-,TGTGCCAGCAGTGCTGCTAGGGAGCAGTACTTC,CASSAAREQYF
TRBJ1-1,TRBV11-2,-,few,TGTGCCAGCAGGATGGGGGGCACTGAAGCTTTCTTT,CASRMGGTEAFF
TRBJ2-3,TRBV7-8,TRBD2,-,TGTGCCAGCAGCGAAGGGCTAGCGGGCAGGACAGATACGCAGTATTTT,CASSEGLAGRTDTQYF
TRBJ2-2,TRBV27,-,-,TGTGCCAGCAGTTCGGGGGGCGTGGGAACCGGGGAGCTGTTTTTT,CASSSGGVGTGELFF
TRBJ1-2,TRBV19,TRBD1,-,TGTGCCAGTAGTCTCGGACAGGGGTCTGTCTATGGCTACACCTTC,CASSLGQGSVYGYTF
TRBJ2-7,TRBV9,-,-,TGTGCCAGCAGCGTAGTTGGGTGGGGCGAGCAGTACTTC,CASSVVGWGEQYF
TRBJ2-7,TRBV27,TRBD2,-,TGTGCCAGCAGTCCCGGACTAGCGGGGGGGAGCTCCTACGAGCAGTACTTC,CASSPGLAGGSSYEQYF
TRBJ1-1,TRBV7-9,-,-,TGTGCCAGCAGCTCTACGAGTAGAAGTACGAACACTGAAGCTTTCTTT,CASSSTSRSTNTEAFF
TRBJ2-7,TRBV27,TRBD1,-,TGTGCCAGCAACTCCGGGACAGGGCCCTACGAGCAGTACTTC,CASNSGTGPYEQYF
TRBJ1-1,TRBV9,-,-,TGTGCCAGCAGCGTATACCCGGAGATGAACACTGAAGCTTTCTTT,CASSVYPEMNTEAFF
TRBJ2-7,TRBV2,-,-,TGTGCCAGTGACAATACAGGGTGGTTTTCAGACGAGCAGTACTTC,CASDNTGWFSDEQYF